What follows describes a single TCR beta chain. Its cognate antigen is unknown. The data were taken from a study of T cell repertoires in cytomegalovirus infection. The wider study: From public TCR beta signatures came an indication of both CMV infection and matching HLA type. Whole-study results and caveats: Accumulated public TCR beta family frequency recognized individuals carrying CMV together with the relevant HLA. HLA-C-restricted, CMV-specific TCR beta clonotypes were dominant ex vivo.

Between the trimmed V and J ends, which lost 7 bases and 4 bases, there was a span of 10 bases. The CDR3 has 13 amino acids. TCRdb ran MiXCR on the reads and lists one entry per CDR3 protein. The data hold 680,000 or so distinct CDR3 sequences, with less than 40% observed a single time. The V and J genes are TRBV12-3 or TRBV12-4 and TRBJ2-2; no clear D gene. The source is a human donor in good health (CMV status not recorded). Some clones in this sample may be carry-over from other donors' samples. The sequenced material came from PBMCs. For the CDR3, the DNA is TGTGCCAGCACCCCTCTGGCCACCGGGGAGCTGTTTTTT. Translating it yields CASTPLATGELFF.